This T cell receptor beta chain was captured by sequencing in a study of OX40 agonist ivuxolimab in advanced cancers. Overall study: Six ivuxolimab dose levels, 0.01 to 10 mg/kg, were given intravenously every 2 weeks.

Study observations and caveats: Average numbers of expanded clones were greater in CD8+ T cells than in CD4+.

V was shortened by 5 bases and J by 2 bases, with 19 bases between the two germline ends. This CDR3 has 17 residues. The germline CDR1 and CDR2 sequences are MDHEN and SYDVKM. Produced via immunoSEQ multiplex PCR; TCRdb's table is partial and in-frame only. The sample lists under 85,000 clones, around nine tenths occurring once. Comment on this clone: Its specificity is unknown.

V is TRBV28 and J is TRBJ2-1; a weak D match, TRBD2 (8 bases). The specimen comprised CD4+ or CD8+ T cells sorted from blood, sampled in a trial of the OX40 agonist ivuxolimab. The TCR sequence derives from an adult with an advanced solid tumor such as melanoma, head and neck, liver or kidney cancer. DNA for the CDR3: TGTGCCAGCAGTGGAGGGGGCGGGAGGTCCGCCTACAATGAGCAGTTCTTC. It translates to CASSGGGGRSAYNEQFF.